This TCR beta chain comes out of a study of response to subunit inactivated influenza vaccine. General study points: Each seasonal influenza vaccination, the authors suggested, recruits few new T cells.

The CDR3 consists of 13 residues. The V gene lost 3 bases and the J gene lost 5 bases, with 9 bases spanning the gap. Germline V CDR1 and CDR2: KGHDR, SFDVKD. TCRdb passed the RT-PCR reads through MiXCR, listing each CDR3 protein once. The sample consists of approximately 520,000 distinct CDR3 sequences, less than 30% of them appearing once. The sample holds a few counts of this clonotype. Its antigen remains unknown. The chain links TRBV24-1 to TRBJ2-5; the D is unclear. The TCR comes from a man between 50 and 59 years old who received an inactivated influenza vaccine. This specimen was CD4+ T cells sorted from PBMCs, taken roughly 5 days after vaccination. The DNA of the CDR3 is TGTGCCACCAGTGATCTGAATGGGGAGACCCAGTACTTC. Encoded protein: CATSDLNGETQYF.